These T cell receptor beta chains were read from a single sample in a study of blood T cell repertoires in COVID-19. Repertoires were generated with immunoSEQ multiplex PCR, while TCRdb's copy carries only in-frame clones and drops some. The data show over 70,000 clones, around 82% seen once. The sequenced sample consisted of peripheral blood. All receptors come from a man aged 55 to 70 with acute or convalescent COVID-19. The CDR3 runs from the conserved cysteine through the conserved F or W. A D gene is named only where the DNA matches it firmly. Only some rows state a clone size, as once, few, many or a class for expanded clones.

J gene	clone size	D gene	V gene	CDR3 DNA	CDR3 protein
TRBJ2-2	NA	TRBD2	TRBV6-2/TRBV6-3	TGTGCCAGCAGATACACCAGCGGGGGCTTGAGGATGTTTTTT	CASRYTSGGLRMFF
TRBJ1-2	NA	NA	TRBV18	TGTGCCAGCTCACCAGAATCTTTCAGGGTAACAACCTTC	CASSPESFRVTTF
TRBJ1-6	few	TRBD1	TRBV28	TGTGCCAGCGGACAGGGCGATTCACCCCTCCACTTT	CASGQGDSPLHF
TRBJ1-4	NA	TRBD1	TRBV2	TGTGCCAGCGGACAGGGGGCGAGGTTAGGCGAAAAACTGTTTTTT	CASGQGARLGEKLFF
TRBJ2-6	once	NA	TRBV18	TGTGCCAGCTCACCACAGGGAGCTGGGGCCAACGTCCTGACTTTC	CASSPQGAGANVLTF
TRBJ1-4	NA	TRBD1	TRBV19	TGTGCCAGTAGTCCGGACAGGGCTAAGGAAAAACTGTTTTTT	CASSPDRAKEKLFF
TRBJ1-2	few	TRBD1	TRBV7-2	TGTGCCAGCAGTAGAGGACAGGGGAATGGCTACACCTTC	CASSRGQGNGYTF
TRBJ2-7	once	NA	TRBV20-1	TGCAGTGCTAGTGAAAACAGGCGTCCCTACGAGCAGTACTTC	CSASENRRPYEQYF
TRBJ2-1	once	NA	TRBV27	TGTGCCAGCAGTTTATCCAGGGCCGACAATGAGCAGTTCTTC	CASSLSRADNEQFF
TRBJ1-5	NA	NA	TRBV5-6	TGTGCCAGCAGCCCTCCGGCGGGGAGAAGCAATCAGCCCCAGCATTTT	CASSPPAGRSNQPQHF
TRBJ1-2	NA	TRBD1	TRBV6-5	TGTGCCAGCAGTCAGGACAGGCTCTTTCGGGGCTACACCTTC	CASSQDRLFRGYTF
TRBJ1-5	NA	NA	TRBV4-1	TGCGCCAGCAGCCAAGACGGGTGGGGCAATCAGCCCCAGCATTTT	CASSQDGWGNQPQHF
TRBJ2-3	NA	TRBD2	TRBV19	TGTGCCAGTAATATCGGCGGGGGGGACACAGATACGCAGTATTTT	CASNIGGGDTDTQYF
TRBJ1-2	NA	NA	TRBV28	TGTGCCAGCAGTTTAGGGCAATCTGGGCGAGGCTACACCTTC	CASSLGQSGRGYTF
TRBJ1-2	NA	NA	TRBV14	TGTGCCAGCAGCCAAGCAGGGACTAACTATGGCTACACCTTC	CASSQAGTNYGYTF
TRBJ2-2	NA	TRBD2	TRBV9	TGTGCCAGCAGCGACCCTATTGCGGGGGGAACCGGGGAGCTGTTTTTT	CASSDPIAGGTGELFF
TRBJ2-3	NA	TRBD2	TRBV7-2	TGTGCCAGCAGCTCGTCGGGACTAGCAACGACAGATACGCAGTATTTT	CASSSSGLATTDTQYF
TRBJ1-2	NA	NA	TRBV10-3	TGTGCCATCAGGGGAGTAGACTATAATGGCTACACCTTC	CAIRGVDYNGYTF
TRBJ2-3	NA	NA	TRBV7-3	TGTGCCAGCAGCCAATTTTCCAGCACAGATACGCAGTATTTT	CASSQFSSTDTQYF
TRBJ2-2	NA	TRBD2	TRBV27	TGTGCCAGCAGTTTCAGACGGGGGGGTGGAGGGATACAAAAGACCGGGGAGCTGTTTTTT	CASSFRRGGGGIQKTGELFF
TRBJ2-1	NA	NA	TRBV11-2	TGTGCCAGCAGCTTAAATTCCGCGGGGAGCTCCTACAATGAGCAGTTCTTC	CASSLNSAGSSYNEQFF